Below, 18 T cell receptor beta chains from the same sample are listed, as sequenced in a study of T cells in Graves' hyperthyroidism and ophthalmopathy. Researchers amplified the TCR beta CDR3 regions from RNA transcripts. TCR CDR3 underwent first-round RT-PCR with the HTBI primer set. TCRdb processed the multiplex PCR reads anew with MiXCR; each CDR3 protein has one entry. The table includes 340,000 or so distinct CDR3 sequences, roughly 20% detected once. The sequencing sample was made of blood. These receptors originate from a woman between 45 and 60 years old with Graves' hyperthyroidism.

This clonotype was recorded once. This could be a read error, since a much larger clone is one nucleotide away. No conserved phenylalanine or tryptophan is present at the end of the CDR3, so a read error is the likely explanation. The chain joins TRBV7-2 to TRBJ1-6, with a possible D match to TRBD1 (6 bases). Germline V gives CDR1 SGHTA, CDR2 FQGNSA. CDR3 length: 15 amino acids. V was cut by 2 bases and J by 6 bases, with 11 bases left in between. Written as DNA, the CDR3 is TGTGCCAGCAGCTTACTCGGGACAACTAATTCACCCCTCCACTCT. It yields the protein CASSLLGTTNSPLHS.

This clonotype was counted ten times or more. The chain has TRBV27 and TRBJ1-1, with D perhaps matching TRBD1 (5 bases). Germline assignment: CDR1 MNHEY and CDR2 SMNVEV (reference sequence). This CDR3 has 14 residues. V gave up 5 bases and J gave up 1 base, with 11 bases separating them. CDR3 region: CASSAGLSNTEAFF. The CDR3 region has the DNA TGTGCCAGCAGTGCGGGACTCTCGAACACTGAAGCTTTCTTT.

The sample holds many counts of this clonotype. The rearrangement uses TRBV12-3 or TRBV12-4 and TRBJ2-3; D call uncertain. The V end was cut by 6 bases, the J end by 4 bases, with 14 bases between. The CDR3 runs to 14 residues. The CDR3: CASSPGPMADTQYF. The CDR3 coding sequence is TGTGCCAGCAGCCCCGGGCCGATGGCAGATACGCAGTATTTT.

Notes on this clonotype: This may come from a read error, since a much larger clone is one base off. The chain joins TRBV3-1 to TRBJ1-4; D gene unclear. The V end was cut by 1 base, the J end by 8 bases, with 17 bases between. This CDR3 region has 16 residues. Looked up from germline, CDR1 is LGHDT and CDR2 is YNNKEL (reference sequence). The CDR3: CASSQVPDHMGEKLFF. CDR3 nucleotide sequence: TGTGCCAGCAGCCAAGTGCCTGACCATATGGGCGAAAAACTGTTTTTT.

This clonotype was recorded at least ten times. The J gene is TRBJ2-1, the V gene TRBV24-1; 9 positions match TRBD1. CDR3 length: 16 residues. Unmatched junction bases numbered 13, after V lost 4 bases and J lost 10 bases. The V gene's germline CDR1 is KGHDR and CDR2 SFDVKD. CDR3 DNA sequence: TGTGCCACCAGTGACGCCACAGGGGGCGCGTCGGTAGAGCAGTTCTTC. It codes for CATSDATGGASVEQFF.

This clonotype was picked up many times. Relative to the germline gene, one junction end is altered; a read error may explain this. The genes are TRBV18 and TRBJ2-3; D is perhaps TRBD1 or TRBD2 (6 bases each). The CDR3 covers 16 residues. Germline-derived CDR1 and CDR2 are KGHSH and LQKENI. The DNA of the CDR3 is TGTGCCAGCTCACCATTCTCCGGGGGCAGCATAGATACGCAGTATTTT. Encoded protein: CASSPFSGGSIDTQYF. Using reference TRBV18 and TRBJ2-3 for the parts outside the CDR3, the full variable domain is NAGVMQNPRHLVRRRGQEARLRCSPMKGHSHVYWYRQLPEEGLKFMVYLQKENIIDESGMPKERFSAEFPKEGPSILRIQQVVRGDSAAYFCASSPFSGGSIDTQYFGPGTRLTVL.

This clonotype has a single count. V is TRBV7-2 and J is TRBJ2-2; D remains unclear. CDR3 length equals 14 residues. Germline values: CDR1 SGHTA, CDR2 FQGNSA. Trimming removed 4 bases at V and 10 bases at J, with 16 bases between. Here the CDR3 reads CASSSTTGGEELFF. The CDR3, as DNA: TGTGCCAGCAGCTCAACGACCGGTGGGGAGGAGCTGTTTTTT. The complete variable domain, with remaining parts taken from reference TRBV7-2 and TRBJ2-2, reads GAGVSQSPSNKVTEKGKDVELRCDPISGHTALYWYRQSLGQGLEFLIYFQGNSAPDKSGLPSDRFSAERTGGSVSTLTIQRTQQEDSAVYLCASSSTTGGEELFFGEGSRLTVL.

The chain combines TRBV30 with TRBJ2-1, with D possibly matching TRBD1 (5 bases). V lost 3 bases and J lost 5, with 20 bases in between. The CDR3 runs 16 residues. CDR1 and CDR2 (germline): GTSNPN, SVGIG (reference sequence). The CDR3 DNA is TGTGCCTGGAGCCCACTAACAGGTTTCGTGGACAATGAGCAGTTCTTC. This translates into CAWSPLTGFVDNEQFF.

This rearrangement joins TRBV28 to TRBJ2-7; TRBD2 is a possible D gene (7 bases). CDR1 and CDR2 from the germline V gene are MDHEN and SYDVKM. The CDR3 contains 14 residues. Trimming stripped 7 bases from V and 3 bases from J, with 16 bases between. The CDR3 sequence is CASMEGGGDYEQYF. The CDR3 region has the DNA TGTGCCAGCATGGAGGGAGGGGGAGACTACGAGCAGTACTTC.

This clonotype was detected ten times or more. The V call is TRBV3-1, the J call TRBJ2-1, with a possible D match to TRBD1 (5 bases). Trimming stripped 0 bases from V and 8 bases from J, with 11 bases between. This CDR3 has 14 amino acids. CDR1 is LGHDT, CDR2 YNNKEL, per germline (reference sequence). The CDR3 loop is CASSQDGRADEQFF. DNA for the CDR3: TGTGCCAGCAGCCAAGATGGCAGGGCGGATGAGCAGTTCTTC.

There are a few counts of this clonotype. J is TRBJ1-1 and V is TRBV20-1; D unclear. Germline-derived CDR1 and CDR2 are DFQATT and SNEGSKA (reference sequence). The length of the CDR3 is 11 residues. V lost 1 base to trimming and J lost 8 bases, with 8 bases between them. CDR3 sequence reads: CSARVAIEAFF. The CDR3 DNA reads TGCAGTGCTAGAGTGGCTATCGAAGCTTTCTTT.

This clonotype showed up many times. The CDR3 loop reads CASSRGLAGSHNEQFF. CDR3 DNA sequence: TGCGCCAGCAGCCGGGGACTAGCGGGGAGTCACAATGAGCAGTTCTTC. The chain couples TRBV5-1 to TRBJ2-1; 13 bases are shared with TRBD2. Looked up from germline, CDR1 is SGHRS and CDR2 is YFSETQ. V lost 4 bases and J lost 5; bases outside the gene matches: 6. The CDR3 extends over 16 amino acids.

At least ten counts were recorded for this clonotype. The rearrangement links TRBV30 to TRBJ2-7, with 7 bases that match TRBD1. V was clipped by 3 bases and J by 3 bases; unmatched bases: 8. Germline assignment: CDR1 GTSNPN and CDR2 SVGIG (reference sequence). This CDR3 region has 14 residues. In DNA, the CDR3 is TGTGCCTGGAGCCCGACAGGGAGTCGCTACGAGCAGTACTTC. Protein sequence: CAWSPTGSRYEQYF. Together with reference TRBV30 and TRBJ2-7, the CDR3 gives the full variable domain: SQTIHQWPATLVQPVGSPLSLECTVEGTSNPNLYWYRQAAGRGLQLLFYSVGIGQISSEVPQNLSASRPQDRQFILSSKKLLLSDSGFYLCAWSPTGSRYEQYFGPGTRLTVT.

This clonotype has ten or more counts. The chain couples TRBV3-1 to TRBJ2-1; 8 nucleotides agree with TRBD1. V was clipped by 3 bases and J by 9 bases; unmatched bases: 10. From germline, CDR1 is LGHDT and CDR2 YNNKEL (reference sequence). CDR3 length: 15 residues. Here the CDR3 reads CASSQLTGAVGEQFF. The CDR3 DNA reads as TGTGCCAGCAGCCAGTTGACAGGGGCGGTCGGTGAGCAGTTCTTC.

This clonotype was recorded many times. The V and J genes are TRBV30 and TRBJ2-1; TRBD2 aligns across 10 bases. Trimming took 3 bases from V and 10 from J; bases not matched to a gene: 6. The germline V gene encodes CDR1 GTSNPN and CDR2 SVGIG (reference sequence). The CDR3 has 13 residues. CDR3 nucleotide sequence: TGTGCCTGGAGCCTCCCAGCGGGGGGGGAGCAGTTCTTC. Translating gives CAWSLPAGGEQFF.

There are many counts of this clonotype. The chain links TRBV20-1 to TRBJ2-1, with 7 bases aligning to TRBD1. The CDR3 runs to 13 residues. The germline V gene has CDR1 DFQATT and CDR2 SNEGSKA (reference sequence). The ends lost 5 bases at V and 6 bases at J; junction bases unmatched: 7. CDR3 sequence reads: CSADHRQGNEQFF. The CDR3 DNA follows: TGCAGTGCTGACCATCGACAGGGCAATGAGCAGTTCTTC.

This clonotype has ten or more counts. The rearrangement uses TRBV5-1 and TRBJ2-1; TRBD1 aligns across 10 bases. Losses at the gene ends were 4 bases for V and 0 bases for J; bases not matched to a gene: 13. CDR3 length: 19 amino acids. Germline V gene sequence: CDR1 SGHRS, CDR2 YFSETQ. CDR3 in amino acids: CASSLGQGSSHSSYNEQFF. The CDR3 nucleotides read TGCGCCAGCAGCCTGGGACAGGGGAGCTCCCACAGCTCCTACAATGAGCAGTTCTTC.

CDR3 amino acids: CASSLVGDDGYTF. In DNA, the CDR3 is TGCGCCAGCAGTCTGGTAGGGGACGATGGCTACACCTTC. This chain links TRBV5-1 with TRBJ1-2, with a tentative D call TRBD1 (5 bases). Per germline, CDR1 SGHRS and CDR2 YFSETQ. V lost 5 bases, J lost 6 bases, and 14 bases lay in between. This CDR3 is built from 13 residues. Full variable domain (missing parts from reference TRBV5-1 and TRBJ1-2): KAGVTQTPRYLIKTRGQQVTLSCSPISGHRSVSWYQQTPGQGLQFLFEYFSETQRNKGNFPGRFSGRQFSNSRSEMNVSTLELGDSALYLCASSLVGDDGYTFGSGTRLTVV.